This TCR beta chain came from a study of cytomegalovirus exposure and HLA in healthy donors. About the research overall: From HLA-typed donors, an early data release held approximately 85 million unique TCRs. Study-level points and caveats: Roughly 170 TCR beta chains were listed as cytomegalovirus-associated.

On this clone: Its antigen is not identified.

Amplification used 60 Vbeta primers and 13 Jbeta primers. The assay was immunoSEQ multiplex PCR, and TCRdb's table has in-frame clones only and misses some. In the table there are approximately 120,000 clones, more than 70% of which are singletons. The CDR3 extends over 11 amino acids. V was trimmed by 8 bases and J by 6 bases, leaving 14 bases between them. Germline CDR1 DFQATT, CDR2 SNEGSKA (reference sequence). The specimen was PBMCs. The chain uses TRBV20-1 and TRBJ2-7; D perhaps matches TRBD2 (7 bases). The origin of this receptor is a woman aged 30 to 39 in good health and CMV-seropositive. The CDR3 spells CSPGGGGEQYF. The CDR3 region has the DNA TGCAGTCCTGGAGGGGGGGGCGAGCAGTACTTC.